This T cell receptor (beta chain) was found in a study of shared clonotypes between healthy human individuals. Whole-study results and caveats: Relative to memory subsets, naive subsets generally showed larger estimated richness.

CDR1 is MNHNS, CDR2 SASEGT, per germline. The CDR3 totals 15 residues. Trimming removed 0 bases at V and 5 bases at J, with 10 bases between. Of note for this clone: The antigen is undetermined.

Repertoires were generated with immunoSEQ multiplex PCR, while TCRdb's copy carries only in-frame clones and drops some. The table has under 1,100,000 clones, roughly 74% seen once. Sequenced: memory CD4+ T cells from PBMCs. Subset reported: CD45RA-negative fraction. This receptor was taken from a man aged 18-30 years in good health. Some clones in this sample may be carry-over from other donors' samples. V and J are TRBV6-1 and TRBJ1-4; D not certain. The CDR3 region has the DNA TGTGCCAGCAGTGAAGCTAAACAGAAGAATGAAAAACTGTTTTTT. It encodes CASSEAKQKNEKLFF.